The rows below give T cell receptor beta chains drawn from one sample of a study of cytomegalovirus exposure and HLA in healthy donors. Data came from immunoSEQ multiplex PCR; TCRdb stores just in-frame clones and leaves some out. Among 200,000 to 250,000 clones listed, more than 70% were seen once. Sample: PBMCs. The source is a human donor in good health. Both conserved end residues are part of each CDR3. The D gene is left open where the match is weak. Expanded clones get a size class; other rows say once, few or many, or leave the size out.

d_call j_call clone_size v_call cdr3_aa cdr3_nt
. TRBJ2-7 . TRBV4-3 CASSQGRVDYEQYF TGCGCCAGCAGCCAAGGCAGGGTGGACTACGAGCAGTACTTC
TRBD2 TRBJ2-1 . TRBV28 CASRLAGELNEQFF TGTGCCAGCAGACTAGCGGGAGAGCTGAATGAGCAGTTCTTC
. TRBJ2-1 . TRBV18 CASSPSQGYNEQFF TGTGCCAGCTCACCAAGTCAGGGCTACAATGAGCAGTTCTTC
. TRBJ1-4 . TRBV6-4 CASTITTRRIEKLFF TGTGCCAGCACGATCACTACAAGGAGGATTGAAAAACTGTTTTTT
TRBD1 TRBJ2-7 . TRBV29-1 CSVENRGLGYEQYF TGCAGCGTTGAAAACAGGGGGCTGGGCTACGAGCAGTACTTC
TRBD2 TRBJ2-1 once TRBV4-3 CASSQDGTRVGEQFF TGCGCCAGCAGCCAAGATGGGACTAGGGTGGGTGAGCAGTTCTTC
TRBD2 TRBJ2-7 . TRBV4-1 CASSPGEGRLEQYF TGCGCCAGCAGTCCCGGGGAGGGAAGGCTCGAGCAGTACTTC
. TRBJ1-2 . TRBV6-5 CASSYGRADYGYTF TGTGCCAGCAGTTACGGGAGGGCTGACTATGGCTACACCTTC
TRBD2 TRBJ2-5 . TRBV7-2 CTSSAKSGRETQYF TGTACCAGCAGCGCTAAGAGCGGGAGGGAGACCCAGTACTTC
TRBD1 TRBJ2-7 . TRBV15 CATSREWTGHYEQYF TGTGCCACCAGCAGAGAGTGGACAGGGCATTACGAGCAGTACTTC
. TRBJ2-5 . TRBV11-2 CASTLQETQYF TGTGCCAGCACCCTCCAAGAGACCCAGTACTTC
TRBD1 TRBJ2-7 . TRBV4-1 CASSQVGTGKDEQYF TGCGCCAGCAGCCAGGTAGGGACAGGGAAAGACGAGCAGTACTTC
. TRBJ2-1 . TRBV7-8 CASSLFYGLLSEQFF TGTGCCAGCAGCTTATTTTACGGTCTCCTTAGTGAGCAGTTCTTC
TRBD2 TRBJ2-3 . TRBV5-8 CASSLGERDYTDTQYF TGTGCCAGCAGCCTGGGGGAGCGGGACTACACAGATACGCAGTATTTT
TRBD2 TRBJ2-3 . TRBV10-1 CASSERGLAGHTDTQYF TGCGCCAGCAGTGAGCGTGGACTAGCGGGGCACACAGATACGCAGTATTTT
TRBD1 TRBJ2-4 . TRBV19 CASSRAGAGTAIAKNIQYF TGTGCCAGTAGCCGTGCCGGTGCCGGGACAGCGATAGCCAAAAACATTCAGTACTTC
. TRBJ1-1 . TRBV4-1 CASSQVVQKTALSEAFF TGCGCCAGCAGCCAAGTCGTACAGAAGACGGCTCTGTCTGAAGCTTTCTTT
. TRBJ1-1 . TRBV10-3 CAIRTTGWAEAFF TGTGCCATCAGGACGACAGGTTGGGCTGAAGCTTTCTTT
TRBD1 TRBJ2-7 . TRBV9 CASSGTGYEQYF TGTGCCAGCAGCGGGACAGGGTACGAGCAGTACTTC
TRBD1 TRBJ1-2 . TRBV27 CASSPGQLYGYTF TGTGCCAGCAGCCCGGGACAGCTCTATGGCTACACCTTC
. TRBJ2-1 . TRBV9 CASSNRDYNEQFF TGTGCCAGCAGCAACCGGGACTACAATGAGCAGTTCTTC
TRBD2 TRBJ2-7 . TRBV7-9 CSSSSSGKGYEQYF TGTTCCAGCAGCTCTAGCGGTAAAGGGTACGAGCAGTACTTC
. TRBJ2-5 . TRBV9 CASSVATRGETQYF TGTGCCAGCAGCGTAGCTACAAGGGGGGAGACCCAGTACTTC